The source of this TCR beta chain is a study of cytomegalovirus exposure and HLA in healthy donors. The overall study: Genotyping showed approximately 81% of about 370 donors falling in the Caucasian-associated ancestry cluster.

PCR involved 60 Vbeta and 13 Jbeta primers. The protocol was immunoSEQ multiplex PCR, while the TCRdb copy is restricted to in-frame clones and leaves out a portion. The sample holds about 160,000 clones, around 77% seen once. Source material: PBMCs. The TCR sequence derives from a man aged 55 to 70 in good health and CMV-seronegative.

CDR3 DNA: TGTGCCACAATAGCGGGGGGGTCGGGGACAGATACGCAGTATTTT. As protein: CATIAGGSGTDTQYF. The V and J genes are TRBV15 and TRBJ2-3; 11 bases are shared with TRBD2. Germline lookup yields CDR1 LNHNV and CDR2 YYDKDF (reference sequence). The CDR3 totals 15 residues. The V gene end was trimmed by 9 bases and the J gene end by 3 bases; junction bases not matched to a gene: 8.